Following are 14 T cell receptor beta chains from one sample sequenced in a study of T cells in Graves' hyperthyroidism and ophthalmopathy. Template material for amplifying TCR beta CDR3 regions consisted of RNA transcripts. An initial round of RT-PCR targeting the TCR CDR3 relied on the HTBI primer set. Each CDR3 protein is one row after TCRdb ran MiXCR on the multiplex PCR reads. Here the sample spans about 680,000 distinct CDR3 sequences, around 40% being singletons. Specimen: blood. Receptors were obtained from a woman in her forties with Graves' hyperthyroidism.

About this clonotype: Given a much more abundant clone one base away, this may be a read error. The chain uses TRBV9 and TRBJ2-5; a possible D gene is TRBD2 (5 bases). The CDR3 covers 14 residues. Germline V gene sequence: CDR1 SGDLS, CDR2 YYNGEE. V gave up 4 bases and J gave up 4 bases, with 14 bases separating them. CDR3 loop: CASSPAGGVETQYF. The DNA for the CDR3 is TGTGCCAGCAGCCCAGCTGGAGGCGTAGAGACCCAGTACTTC.

Note on this clonotype: Just one base apart from a much larger clone, this may be a read error. This chain links TRBV4-1 with TRBJ1-6, with D tentatively TRBD1 (5 bases). The CDR3 is made up of 16 amino acids. Germline V CDR1 and CDR2: MGHRA, YSYEKL. CDR3 loop: CAGSQEGRQGLSPLHF. The DNA for the CDR3 is TGCGCCGGCAGCCAAGAAGGTCGGCAGGGCCTTTCACCCCTCCACTTT.

Points on this clonotype: A much larger clone differs from this one at a single base, so this may be a read error. The chain employs TRBV4-1 and TRBJ1-1; TRBD1 matches 9 bases. CDR3 length: 14 residues. The V gene's germline CDR1 is MGHRA and CDR2 YSYEKL. The CDR3 nucleotides read TGCGTCAGCAGCCAAGGGACAGGGTGGACTGAAGCTTTCTTT. The encoded protein is CVSSQGTGWTEAFF.

This clonotype occurred many times. The chain recombines TRBV20-1 with TRBJ2-7; 11 positions match TRBD2. V lost 5 bases and J lost 3; bases outside the gene matches: 6. CDR1 is DFQATT and CDR2 is SNEGSKA in the germline V gene (reference sequence). The CDR3 is 14 amino acids. The CDR3 spells CSAATSGTVYEQYF. In nucleotides, the CDR3 is TGCAGTGCTGCGACTAGCGGGACCGTCTACGAGCAGTACTTC.

The rearrangement joins TRBV7-2 to TRBJ2-6, with D hard to call. Germline-derived CDR1 and CDR2 are SGHTA and FQGNSA. The germline V and J ends were trimmed by 0 bases and 12 bases, with 3 bases remaining between them. This CDR3 is built from 11 residues. CDR3 DNA: TGTGCCAGCAGCTTAGCCCCCGTCCTGACTTTC. This translates into CASSLAPVLTF.

Many counts were recorded for this clonotype. The V call is TRBV7-9, the J call TRBJ1-1; tentative D call: TRBD1 (6 bases). The CDR3 loop spans 15 amino acids. Trimming pared 3 bases from V and 5 bases from J, leaving 16 bases between. Looked up from germline, CDR1 is SEHNR and CDR2 is FQNEAQ (reference sequence). This chain's CDR3 is CASSLAQGRGTEAFF. CDR3 nucleotide sequence: TGTGCCAGCAGCTTGGCTCAGGGGAGGGGAACTGAAGCTTTCTTT.

The chain links TRBV29-1 to TRBJ1-1; D remains ambiguous. This CDR3 has 14 residues. The V gene's germline CDR1 is SQVTM and CDR2 ANQGSEA. With 4 bases removed from V and 2 bases from J, the gap between germline ends came to 14 bases. CDR3 amino acids: CSVVRSSTNTEAFF. The DNA of the CDR3 is TGCAGCGTTGTACGGTCCAGTACAAACACTGAAGCTTTCTTT.

The rearrangement links TRBV20-1 to TRBJ2-7; D possibly matches TRBD1 or TRBD2 (5 bases each). Germline assignment: CDR1 DFQATT and CDR2 SNEGSKA (reference sequence). The CDR3 length is 14 residues. V gave up 3 bases and J gave up 0 bases, with 12 bases separating them. The DNA for the CDR3 is TGCAGTGCTAGGGCCGGGACCGTCTCCTACGAGCAGTACTTC. Its translation is CSARAGTVSYEQYF.

As concerns this clonotype: One end of the junction varies from germline; a read error may be responsible. The CDR3 reads CASSPLTGAMNTGAFF. As DNA, the CDR3 is TGTGCCAGTAGTCCACTGACAGGAGCGATGAACACTGGAGCTTTCTTT. This chain links TRBV19 with TRBJ1-1, with a weak D call TRBD1 (6 bases). From germline, CDR1 is LNHDA and CDR2 SQIVND (reference sequence). This CDR3 has 16 residues.

V gene TRBV10-1 combines with J gene TRBJ1-2; weak D call: TRBD1 (5 bases). CDR1 WNHNN and CDR2 SYGVQD come from the germline V gene (reference sequence). The CDR3 consists of 16 residues. With 0 bases removed from V and 4 bases from J, the gap between germline ends came to 15 bases. CDR3 DNA: TGCGCCAGCAGTGAGTCGAGTCAAGGGGCGAGCTATGGCTACACCTTC. This translates into CASSESSQGASYGYTF.

On this clonotype: One end of the junction is discordant with germline, which a read error may explain. This chain links TRBV10-3 with TRBJ2-6; TRBD2 might be the D (5 bases). In germline, CDR1 is ENHRY, CDR2 SYGVKD. The CDR3 consists of 16 residues. In DNA form, the CDR3 reads TGTGCCAGCAGTTACCGGGGAAGATCTGGGGCCAACGTCCTGACTTTC. This sequence encodes CASSYRGRSGANVLTF.

This clonotype appeared a few times. The V call is TRBV28, the J call TRBJ1-5, with D tentatively TRBD1 (6 bases). Germline V gene sequence: CDR1 MDHEN, CDR2 SYDVKM. There are 14 residues in the CDR3. With 2 bases removed from V and 6 bases from J, the gap between germline ends came to 11 bases. The CDR3 sequence: CASSLTGFGQPQHF. The CDR3 DNA follows: TGTGCCAGCAGTTTAACAGGGTTTGGTCAGCCCCAGCATTTT.

The chain carries TRBV27 and TRBJ2-7; 8 nucleotides align to TRBD2. CDR3 length: 14 amino acids. Trimming removed 9 bases from V and 0 bases from J; junction bases left unmatched: 7. Germline V lookup: CDR1 MNHEY, CDR2 SMNVEV (reference sequence). The CDR3 spells CASRKAGDSYEQYF. DNA for the CDR3: TGTGCCAGTAGAAAAGCGGGAGACTCCTACGAGCAGTACTTC.

The table lists this clonotype with a few counts. This chain links TRBV20-1 with TRBJ2-7, with 11 bases lining up with TRBD1. The ends lost 1 base at V and 7 bases at J; junction bases unmatched: 12. The CDR3 has 16 amino acids. Per germline, CDR1 DFQATT and CDR2 SNEGSKA (reference sequence). The CDR3 DNA sequence: TGCAGTGCTAGAGTAGACGGGACAGGGGGTCTTAGGGAGCAGTACTTC. Translating gives CSARVDGTGGLREQYF.